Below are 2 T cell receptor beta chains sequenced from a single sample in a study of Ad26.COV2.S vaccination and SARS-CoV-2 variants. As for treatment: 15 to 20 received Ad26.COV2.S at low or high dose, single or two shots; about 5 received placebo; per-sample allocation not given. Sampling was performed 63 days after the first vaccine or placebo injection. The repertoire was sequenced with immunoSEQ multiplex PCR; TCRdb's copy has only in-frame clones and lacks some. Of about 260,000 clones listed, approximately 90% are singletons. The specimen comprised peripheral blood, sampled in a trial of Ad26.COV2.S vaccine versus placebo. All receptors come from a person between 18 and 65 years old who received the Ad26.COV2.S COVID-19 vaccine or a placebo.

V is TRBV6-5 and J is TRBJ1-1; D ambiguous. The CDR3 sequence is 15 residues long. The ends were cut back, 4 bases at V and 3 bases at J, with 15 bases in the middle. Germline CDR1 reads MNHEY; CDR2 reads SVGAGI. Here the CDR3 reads CASSSRGVVYTEAFF. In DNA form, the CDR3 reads TGTGCCAGCAGTTCTCGGGGAGTGGTTTACACTGAAGCTTTCTTT.

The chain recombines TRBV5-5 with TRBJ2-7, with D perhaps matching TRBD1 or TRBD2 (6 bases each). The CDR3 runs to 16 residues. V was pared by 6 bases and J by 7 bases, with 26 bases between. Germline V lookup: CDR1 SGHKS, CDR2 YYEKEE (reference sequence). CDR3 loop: CASTTGGLIIQGEQYF. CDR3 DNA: TGTGCCAGCACCACCGGGGGCCTTATCATCCAAGGGGAGCAGTACTTC. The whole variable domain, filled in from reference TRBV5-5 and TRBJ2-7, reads DAGVTQSPTHLIKTRGQQVTLRCSPISGHKSVSWYQQVLGQGPQFIFQYYEKEERGRGNFPDRFSARQFPNYSSELNVNALLLGDSALYLCASTTGGLIIQGEQYFGPGTRLTVT.